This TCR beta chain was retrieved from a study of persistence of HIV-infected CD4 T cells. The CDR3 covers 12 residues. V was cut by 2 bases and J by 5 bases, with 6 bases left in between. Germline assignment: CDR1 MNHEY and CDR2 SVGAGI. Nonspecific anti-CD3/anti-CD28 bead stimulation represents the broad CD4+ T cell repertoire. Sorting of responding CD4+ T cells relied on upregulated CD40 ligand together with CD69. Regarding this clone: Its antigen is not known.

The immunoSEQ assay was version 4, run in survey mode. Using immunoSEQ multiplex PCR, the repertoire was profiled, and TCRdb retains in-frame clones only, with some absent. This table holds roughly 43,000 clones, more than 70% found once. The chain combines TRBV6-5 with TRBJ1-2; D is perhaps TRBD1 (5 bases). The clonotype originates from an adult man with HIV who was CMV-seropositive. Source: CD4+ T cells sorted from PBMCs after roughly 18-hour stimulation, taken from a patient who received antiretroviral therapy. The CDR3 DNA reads TGTGCCAGCAGTTACGGGGGATATGGCTACACCTTC. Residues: CASSYGGYGYTF.